This TCR beta chain came from a study of regulatory T cells in long-lasting Graves disease. Points from the study as a whole: TRBV28, TRBJ1-2 and TRBJ2-5 were favored in persistent disease. Persistent Graves' patients showed reduced TCR diversity versus newly diagnosed patients. Because few samples were included, accuracy may have been lower.

This clonotype was seen at least ten times. Its antigen is undetermined. The sample's time point: newly diagnosed GD, antithyroid drugs for less than 3 months. PBMCs were the source of the RNA used for TCR sequencing. Arm-PCR of CDR3 regions with iRepertoire HTBI primers generated TCR beta libraries. MiXCR, run by TCRdb on the multiplex PCR reads, gives a single entry per CDR3 protein. The sample holds hundreds of thousands of distinct CDR3 sequences; about a sixth are singletons and the top ten take 22%. CDR1 and CDR2 (germline): MDHEN, SYDVKM. The CDR3 is 15 amino acids. V was clipped by 4 bases and J by 3 bases; unmatched bases: 7.

This clonotype was obtained from a female donor with Graves disease. The sequences come from peripheral blood mononuclear cells (PBMCs), collected at new diagnosis, from a patient treated with antithyroid drugs. The chain recombines TRBV28 with TRBJ2-3; 7 positions agree with TRBD2. In DNA, the CDR3 is TGTGCCAGCAGTTCCCCCGCCGGGGGGACAGATACGCAGTATTTT. Its translation is CASSSPAGGTDTQYF.